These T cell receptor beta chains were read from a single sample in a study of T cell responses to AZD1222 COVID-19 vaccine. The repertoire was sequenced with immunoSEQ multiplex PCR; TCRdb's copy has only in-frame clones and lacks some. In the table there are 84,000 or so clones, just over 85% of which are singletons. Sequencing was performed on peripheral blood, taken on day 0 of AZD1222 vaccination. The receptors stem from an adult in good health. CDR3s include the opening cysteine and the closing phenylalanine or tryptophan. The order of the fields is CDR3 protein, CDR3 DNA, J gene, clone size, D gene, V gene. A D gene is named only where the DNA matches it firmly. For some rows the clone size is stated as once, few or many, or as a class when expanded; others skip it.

cdr3_aa: CASSFGTGLYEQYF
cdr3_nt: TGTGCCAGCAGTTTTGGGACAGGGCTCTACGAGCAGTACTTC
j_call: TRBJ2-7
clone_size: NA
d_call: TRBD1
v_call: TRBV27

cdr3_aa: CAGSTVESSYEQYF
cdr3_nt: TGTGCCGGATCGACAGTGGAGAGCTCCTACGAGCAGTACTTC
j_call: TRBJ2-7
clone_size: NA
d_call: NA
v_call: TRBV7-9

cdr3_aa: CASSPGQGANQPQHF
cdr3_nt: TGTGCCAGCAGCCCGGGACAAGGGGCAAATCAGCCCCAGCATTTT
j_call: TRBJ1-5
clone_size: few
d_call: NA
v_call: TRBV7-2

cdr3_aa: CASSGSTGGNQPQHF
cdr3_nt: TGCGCCAGCAGCGGGTCGACAGGGGGCAATCAGCCCCAGCATTTT
j_call: TRBJ1-5
clone_size: NA
d_call: TRBD1
v_call: TRBV4-3

cdr3_aa: CASSPGGAGRKNTEAFF
cdr3_nt: TGTGCCAGCAGCCCCGGGGGGGCGGGCCGAAAGAACACTGAAGCTTTCTTT
j_call: TRBJ1-1
clone_size: NA
d_call: NA
v_call: TRBV25-1

cdr3_aa: CASSFDRGGGYTF
cdr3_nt: TGTGCCAGCAGCTTCGACAGGGGGGGTGGCTACACCTTC
j_call: TRBJ1-2
clone_size: NA
d_call: TRBD1
v_call: TRBV5-5

cdr3_aa: CASSLKGGDPWGTGELFF
cdr3_nt: TGTGCCAGCAGCTTAAAGGGAGGGGACCCGTGGGGCACCGGGGAGCTGTTTTTT
j_call: TRBJ2-2
clone_size: NA
d_call: TRBD2
v_call: TRBV7-3

cdr3_aa: CASSKSVANRVLANYGYTF
cdr3_nt: TGTGCCAGCAGCAAAAGTGTGGCAAACAGGGTCCTAGCTAACTATGGCTACACCTTC
j_call: TRBJ1-2
clone_size: medium-sized
d_call: NA
v_call: TRBV21-1

cdr3_aa: CASSPGTGATQPQHF
cdr3_nt: TGCGCCAGCAGCCCCGGGACAGGGGCAACTCAGCCCCAGCATTTT
j_call: TRBJ1-5
clone_size: NA
d_call: TRBD1
v_call: TRBV5-1

cdr3_aa: CSVEGLNTEAFF
cdr3_nt: TGCAGCGTTGAGGGGCTAAACACTGAAGCTTTCTTT
j_call: TRBJ1-1
clone_size: NA
d_call: NA
v_call: TRBV29-1

cdr3_aa: CSASSRPSSYEQYF
cdr3_nt: TGCAGTGCTAGTTCCAGACCGAGCTCCTACGAGCAGTACTTC
j_call: TRBJ2-7
clone_size: NA
d_call: NA
v_call: TRBV20-1

cdr3_aa: CASSLESDTQYF
cdr3_nt: TGTGCCAGCAGCTTAGAGTCAGATACGCAGTATTTT
j_call: TRBJ2-3
clone_size: NA
d_call: NA
v_call: TRBV11-1

cdr3_aa: CASSYPGRVPAETQYF
cdr3_nt: TGTGCCAGCAGTTACCCCGGGAGGGTTCCTGCAGAGACCCAGTACTTC
j_call: TRBJ2-5
clone_size: NA
d_call: TRBD2
v_call: TRBV6-2/TRBV6-3

cdr3_aa: CASSLPGGAGFYEQYF
cdr3_nt: TGTGCCAGCAGCCTCCCAGGGGGGGCGGGTTTTTACGAGCAGTACTTC
j_call: TRBJ2-7
clone_size: NA
d_call: NA
v_call: TRBV28

cdr3_aa: CASSHTGSTEAFF
cdr3_nt: TGCGCCAGCAGCCACACAGGGAGCACTGAAGCTTTCTTT
j_call: TRBJ1-1
clone_size: NA
d_call: NA
v_call: TRBV4-1

cdr3_aa: CSASGTGRGYEQYF
cdr3_nt: TGCAGTGCTAGTGGGACGGGGAGAGGCTACGAGCAGTACTTC
j_call: TRBJ2-7
clone_size: NA
d_call: NA
v_call: TRBV20-1

cdr3_aa: CATAIGGSRYGQYF
cdr3_nt: TGTGCCACCGCAATCGGCGGGAGTAGATACGGGCAGTACTTC
j_call: TRBJ2-7
clone_size: NA
d_call: TRBD2
v_call: TRBV6-5

cdr3_aa: CASSTVQGADEKLFF
cdr3_nt: TGTGCCAGCAGCACCGTACAGGGGGCTGATGAAAAACTGTTTTTT
j_call: TRBJ1-4
clone_size: NA
d_call: TRBD1
v_call: TRBV7-2

cdr3_aa: CASSRPQRYGYTF
cdr3_nt: TGTGCCAGCAGTAGACCCCAACGGTATGGCTACACCTTC
j_call: TRBJ1-2
clone_size: NA
d_call: NA
v_call: TRBV12-3/TRBV12-4

cdr3_aa: CASTGGYEQYF
cdr3_nt: TGTGCCAGCACGGGGGGCTACGAGCAGTACTTC
j_call: TRBJ2-7
clone_size: NA
d_call: TRBD2
v_call: TRBV6-5

cdr3_aa: CASRGQRLNTEAFF
cdr3_nt: TGTGCCAGCAGGGGACAGAGGCTGAACACTGAAGCTTTCTTT
j_call: TRBJ1-1
clone_size: NA
d_call: TRBD1
v_call: TRBV2

cdr3_aa: CASSSGGLSSYNEQFF
cdr3_nt: TGTGCCAGCAGCTCAGGGGGATTAAGCTCCTACAATGAGCAGTTCTTC
j_call: TRBJ2-1
clone_size: NA
d_call: TRBD1
v_call: TRBV7-2

cdr3_aa: CASRGGLAGTYEQYF
cdr3_nt: TGTGCCAGCAGGGGTGGACTAGCGGGGACCTACGAGCAGTACTTC
j_call: TRBJ2-7
clone_size: once
d_call: TRBD2
v_call: TRBV6-5

cdr3_aa: CASCDRDNSPLHF
cdr3_nt: TGTGCCAGCTGTGACAGGGATAATTCACCCCTCCACTTT
j_call: TRBJ1-6
clone_size: NA
d_call: TRBD1
v_call: TRBV6-1

cdr3_aa: CASSPRTSGRAWSTDTQYF
cdr3_nt: TGTGCCAGCAGCCCTAGGACTAGCGGGAGGGCTTGGAGCACAGATACGCAGTATTTT
j_call: TRBJ2-3
clone_size: once
d_call: TRBD2
v_call: TRBV7-9

cdr3_aa: CASSSDHTTLYEQYF
cdr3_nt: TGTGCCAGCAGCTCGGACCACACCACTCTCTACGAGCAGTACTTC
j_call: TRBJ2-7
clone_size: few
d_call: NA
v_call: TRBV7-9

cdr3_aa: CASSLAIQWGANQPQHF
cdr3_nt: TGTGCCAGCAGCTTAGCGATTCAGTGGGGGGCCAATCAGCCCCAGCATTTT
j_call: TRBJ1-5
clone_size: once
d_call: NA
v_call: TRBV7-8

cdr3_aa: CASSQGGVTEAFF
cdr3_nt: TGTGCCAGCAGCCAAGGGGGGGTAACTGAAGCTTTCTTT
j_call: TRBJ1-1
clone_size: NA
d_call: NA
v_call: TRBV3-1/TRBV3-2

cdr3_aa: CASSFGVPLGYTF
cdr3_nt: TGTGCCAGCAGTTTTGGGGTACCTTTGGGCTACACCTTC
j_call: TRBJ1-2
clone_size: NA
d_call: NA
v_call: TRBV28

cdr3_aa: CASSLDSRRADTQYF
cdr3_nt: TGTGCCAGCAGCCTTGACAGCAGAAGGGCAGATACGCAGTATTTT
j_call: TRBJ2-3
clone_size: once
d_call: NA
v_call: TRBV7-2

cdr3_aa: CASSLPGQGWSPLHF
cdr3_nt: TGTGCCAGCAGTTTACCAGGACAGGGTTGGTCACCCCTCCACTTT
j_call: TRBJ1-6
clone_size: NA
d_call: TRBD1
v_call: TRBV28

cdr3_aa: CASSLGSLNQPQHF
cdr3_nt: TGTGCCAGCAGTTTGGGTAGTTTGAATCAGCCCCAGCATTTT
j_call: TRBJ1-5
clone_size: NA
d_call: NA
v_call: TRBV28

cdr3_aa: CASSLGLAGGLEQFF
cdr3_nt: TGTGCCAGCAGCTTAGGACTAGCGGGAGGGCTTGAGCAGTTCTTC
j_call: TRBJ2-1
clone_size: NA
d_call: TRBD2
v_call: TRBV13

cdr3_aa: CASSETSLAGGFSSGANVLTF
cdr3_nt: TGTGCCAGCAGTGAAACCAGCCTAGCGGGAGGATTCAGCTCTGGGGCCAACGTCCTGACTTTC
j_call: TRBJ2-6
clone_size: NA
d_call: TRBD2
v_call: TRBV6-1

cdr3_aa: CASSPWARPTEAFF
cdr3_nt: TGTGCCAGCAGCCCCTGGGCCAGACCCACTGAAGCTTTCTTT
j_call: TRBJ1-1
clone_size: NA
d_call: NA
v_call: TRBV11-3

cdr3_aa: CASSFPLGGQETQYF
cdr3_nt: TGTGCCAGCAGCTTCCCGCTTGGGGGGCAAGAGACCCAGTACTTC
j_call: TRBJ2-5
clone_size: NA
d_call: NA
v_call: TRBV5-6

cdr3_aa: CSVADTAQETQYF
cdr3_nt: TGCAGCGTCGCGGACACCGCACAAGAGACCCAGTACTTC
j_call: TRBJ2-5
clone_size: once
d_call: NA
v_call: TRBV29-1

cdr3_aa: CASSLSPVPGQDPYGYTF
cdr3_nt: TGTGCCAGCAGTTTATCGCCCGTCCCGGGACAAGACCCCTATGGCTACACCTTC
j_call: TRBJ1-2
clone_size: NA
d_call: NA
v_call: TRBV27

cdr3_aa: CASSGDRDFRNTIYF
cdr3_nt: TGTGCCAGCAGTGGAGACAGGGATTTTAGGAACACCATATATTTT
j_call: TRBJ1-3
clone_size: few
d_call: TRBD1
v_call: TRBV2

cdr3_aa: CASSLVAGETYEQYF
cdr3_nt: TGTGCCAGCAGCTTAGTGGCGGGAGAAACATACGAGCAGTACTTC
j_call: TRBJ2-7
clone_size: NA
d_call: TRBD2
v_call: TRBV7-3

cdr3_aa: CASSGSGTYGYTF
cdr3_nt: TGTGCCAGCAGTGGGTCAGGGACCTATGGCTACACCTTC
j_call: TRBJ1-2
clone_size: NA
d_call: NA
v_call: TRBV2

cdr3_aa: CASSSQGATNEKLFF
cdr3_nt: TGTGCCAGCAGCTCCCAGGGTGCCACTAATGAAAAACTGTTTTTT
j_call: TRBJ1-4
clone_size: NA
d_call: NA
v_call: TRBV7-9

cdr3_aa: CASTREGLMWNEQFF
cdr3_nt: TGTGCCAGTACTCGGGAGGGCCTCATGTGGAATGAGCAGTTCTTC
j_call: TRBJ2-1
clone_size: NA
d_call: TRBD2
v_call: TRBV19

cdr3_aa: CASSLRGPAGPQHF
cdr3_nt: TGTGCCAGCAGTTTAAGGGGGCCCGCCGGCCCCCAGCATTTT
j_call: TRBJ1-5
clone_size: NA
d_call: TRBD1
v_call: TRBV28

cdr3_aa: CAISGRSYEQYF
cdr3_nt: TGTGCCATCAGTGGCAGGTCCTACGAGCAGTACTTC
j_call: TRBJ2-7
clone_size: NA
d_call: NA
v_call: TRBV10-3

cdr3_aa: CSCRGQVDTIYF
cdr3_nt: TGCAGCTGCAGGGGGCAGGTGGACACCATATATTTT
j_call: TRBJ1-3
clone_size: NA
d_call: TRBD1
v_call: TRBV29-1

cdr3_aa: CAISESRGADSPLHF
cdr3_nt: TGTGCCATCAGTGAGTCGCGAGGGGCGGATTCACCCCTCCACTTT
j_call: TRBJ1-6
clone_size: few
d_call: NA
v_call: TRBV10-3

cdr3_aa: CASSSETGRVAYEQYF
cdr3_nt: TGTGCCAGCAGCTCTGAAACGGGACGGGTAGCCTACGAGCAGTACTTC
j_call: TRBJ2-7
clone_size: NA
d_call: NA
v_call: TRBV28

cdr3_aa: CASNGGANEKLFF
cdr3_nt: TGTGCCAGCAATGGGGGAGCTAATGAAAAACTGTTTTTT
j_call: TRBJ1-4
clone_size: NA
d_call: NA
v_call: TRBV28

cdr3_aa: CASSHLQGSGNTIYF
cdr3_nt: TGTGCCAGCAGCCACCTACAGGGTAGTGGAAACACCATATATTTT
j_call: TRBJ1-3
clone_size: NA
d_call: NA
v_call: TRBV4-2